This passage covers 10 T cell receptor beta chains from one sample sequenced in a study of cytomegalovirus exposure and HLA in healthy donors (dated by TCRdb to 2016 to 2017). The library was produced with the immunoSEQ multiplex PCR assay. For the multiplex PCR, a mixture combining 60 forward primers for TCR Vbeta segments and 13 reverse primers for TCR Jbeta segments was used. TCRdb retrieved this table from immuneACCESS and kept in-frame rearrangements only. Not all clones are present; in checked studies, unresolved V genes account for under half, and no reason is known for the remainder. In this sample the table shows over 75,000 clones, about 68% of which occur a single time. The ten largest clones take up over 2% of the sample. The sample taken for sequencing was PBMCs. These receptors all come from a human donor in good health.

The count of this clone is one. V and J are TRBV7-6 and TRBJ1-1; D remains ambiguous. Germline loops: CDR1 SGHVS, CDR2 FNYEAQ. The germline V and J ends were trimmed by 0 bases and 3 bases, with 14 bases remaining between them. The CDR3 contains 16 residues. The CDR3, as DNA: TGTGCCAGCAGCTTAGCCTTTTGGGGAGAGGACACTGAAGCTTTCTTT. As protein: CASSLAFWGEDTEAFF.

V and J are TRBV7-2 and TRBJ2-7; 7 nucleotides line up with TRBD1. This CDR3 comprises 13 residues. Germline CDR1 and CDR2: SGHTA and FQGNSA. With 5 bases clipped from V and 3 bases from J, the junction kept 4 bases outside the gene matches. CDR3 loop: CASSLRQGYEQYF. DNA for the CDR3: TGTGCCAGCAGCCTAAGACAGGGCTACGAGCAGTACTTC.

CDR3 loop: CASSPAGGYKLAKNIQYF. In DNA, the CDR3 is TGTGCCAGCAGCCCAGCGGGGGGATATAAACTAGCCAAAAACATTCAGTACTTC. V gene TRBV7-8 combines with J gene TRBJ2-4; the match to TRBD2 covers 9 bases. Germline V gene data show CDR1 as SGHVS and CDR2 as FQNEAQ. Germline trimming cut 5 bases from V and 0 bases from J; bases unmatched to any gene: 11. The CDR3 is 18 residues long.

This rearrangement joins TRBV5-8 to TRBJ1-2; no clear D gene. This CDR3 contains 14 residues. V lost 2 bases to trimming and J lost 3 bases, with 11 bases between them. Germline V gene sequence: CDR1 SGHTS, CDR2 YDEGEE. CDR3: CASSFGDRDYGYTF. The CDR3 DNA follows: TGTGCCAGCAGCTTCGGGGATCGAGACTATGGCTACACCTTC.

The CDR3 spells CASSNPEGGVNQETQYF. The DNA of the CDR3 is TGTGCCAGCAGCAATCCAGAGGGAGGTGTAAACCAAGAGACCCAGTACTTC. V usage is TRBV9 and J usage is TRBJ2-5, with a possible D match to TRBD2 (6 bases). The CDR3 extends over 17 amino acids. The V gene's germline CDR1 is SGDLS and CDR2 YYNGEE. Between the trimmed V and J ends, which lost 4 bases and 0 bases, there was a span of 19 bases.

The chain joins TRBV5-5 to TRBJ2-1; TRBD2 agrees at 11 bases. J was trimmed by 4 bases and V by 5 bases; bases with no gene match: 5. The V gene's germline CDR1 is SGHKS and CDR2 YYEKEE (reference sequence). The CDR3 is made up of 15 amino acids. The CDR3 nucleotides read TGTGCCAGCAGGGATCCTAGCGGGGGGTACAATGAGCAGTTCTTC. Translating it yields CASRDPSGGYNEQFF.

This clone was observed a few times. V is TRBV7-8 and J is TRBJ2-7, with 7 bases that match TRBD1. The CDR3 consists of 14 residues. V lost 5 bases and J lost 6; bases outside the gene matches: 10. The germline gives CDR1 SGHVS, CDR2 FQNEAQ. The DNA for the CDR3 is TGTGCCAGCAGCGGCTGGGACAGTTCGCGCGAGCAGTACTTC. The encoded protein is CASSGWDSSREQYF.

V usage is TRBV18 and J usage is TRBJ2-3, with no clear D. With 3 bases removed from V and 0 bases from J, the gap between germline ends came to 19 bases. Germline-derived CDR1 and CDR2 are KGHSH and LQKENI. The CDR3 loop spans 18 amino acids. CDR3 loop: CASSPMLVTTSSTDTQYF. The CDR3 nucleotides are TGTGCCAGCTCACCTATGTTGGTAACGACTTCTAGCACAGATACGCAGTATTTT.

CDR3: CASSLVGQGNQPQHF. CDR3 DNA sequence: TGTGCCAGCAGCTTAGTGGGTCAGGGCAATCAGCCCCAGCATTTT. The chain links TRBV7-2 to TRBJ1-5; no firm D call. Germline assignment: CDR1 SGHTA and CDR2 FQGNSA. CDR3 length: 15 amino acids. Trimming removed 1 base at V and 2 bases at J, with 9 bases between.

V gene TRBV9 combines with J gene TRBJ2-7; possible D gene TRBD1, 6 bases. From germline, CDR1 is SGDLS and CDR2 YYNGEE. The CDR3 spans 13 residues. Trimming pared 3 bases from V and 2 bases from J, leaving 9 bases between. CDR3 amino acids: CASSAGAAYEQYF. CDR3 DNA: TGTGCCAGCAGCGCAGGGGCTGCCTACGAGCAGTACTTC.